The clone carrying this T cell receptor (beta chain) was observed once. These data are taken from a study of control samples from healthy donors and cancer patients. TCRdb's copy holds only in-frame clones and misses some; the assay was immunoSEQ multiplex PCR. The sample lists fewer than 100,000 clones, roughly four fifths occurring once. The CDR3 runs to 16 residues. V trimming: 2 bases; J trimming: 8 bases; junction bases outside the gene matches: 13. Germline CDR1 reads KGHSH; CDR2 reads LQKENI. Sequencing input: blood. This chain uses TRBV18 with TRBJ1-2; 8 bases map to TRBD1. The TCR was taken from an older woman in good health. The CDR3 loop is CASSPIRAGGEPGYTF. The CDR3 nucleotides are TGTGCCAGCTCACCAATACGGGCAGGGGGCGAACCGGGCTACACCTTC.